Listed here are 5 T cell receptor beta chains from one sample, sequenced in a study of T cell responses to AZD1222 COVID-19 vaccine. The table came from immunoSEQ multiplex PCR; TCRdb's copy has only in-frame clones and leaves some out. The sample carries roughly 180,000 clones, about 90% recorded once. Sample: peripheral blood, taken on day 0 of AZD1222 vaccination. Source of these receptors: an adult in good health.

V gene TRBV11-2 combines with J gene TRBJ1-1, with D unclear. V was pared by 0 bases and J by 8 bases, with 7 bases between. Germline V gene sequence: CDR1 SGHAT, CDR2 FQNNGV. The CDR3 is made up of 12 amino acids. This CDR3 reads CASSLETREAFF. In DNA, the CDR3 is TGTGCCAGCAGCTTAGAGACACGCGAAGCTTTCTTT.

The CDR3 DNA reads as TGTGCCAGCAGCTATCTGGGGGGGGTTCAAGATACGCAGTATTTT. The encoded protein is CASSYLGGVQDTQYF. The chain joins TRBV7-2 to TRBJ2-3, with 7 bases fitting TRBD2. Germline V CDR1 and CDR2: SGHTA, FQGNSA. Trimming at V came to 4 bases and at J to 5 bases, leaving 9 bases not matched to a gene. The CDR3 contains 15 residues.

V is TRBV27 and J is TRBJ2-7; 11 bases align to TRBD1. The CDR3 loop spans 14 amino acids. Germline V gene lookup returns CDR1 MNHEY and CDR2 SMNVEV (reference sequence). V lost 5 bases, J lost 7 bases, and 7 bases stayed unmatched. The CDR3, as DNA: TGTGCCAGCAGTCCCGGACAGGGGGCGAGGGAGCAGTACTTC. This gives the protein CASSPGQGAREQYF.

This chain joins TRBV21-1 and TRBJ1-5. TRBV21-1 constitutes a pseudogene. CDR3 length equals 14 residues. The CDR3 DNA follows: TGTGCCAGCAGCAAAGCGCAGTACGGGCAGCCCCAGCATTTT. Its translation is CASSKAQYGQPQHF.

The chain recombines TRBV6-1 with TRBJ1-2, with D unresolved. CDR3 length equals 15 residues. Germline V lookup: CDR1 MNHNS, CDR2 SASEGT. Between the trimmed V and J ends, which lost 0 bases and 2 bases, there was a span of 10 bases. CDR3 sequence: CASSEAGRLNYGYTF. In DNA form, the CDR3 reads TGTGCCAGCAGTGAAGCCGGACGGTTGAACTATGGCTACACCTTC.